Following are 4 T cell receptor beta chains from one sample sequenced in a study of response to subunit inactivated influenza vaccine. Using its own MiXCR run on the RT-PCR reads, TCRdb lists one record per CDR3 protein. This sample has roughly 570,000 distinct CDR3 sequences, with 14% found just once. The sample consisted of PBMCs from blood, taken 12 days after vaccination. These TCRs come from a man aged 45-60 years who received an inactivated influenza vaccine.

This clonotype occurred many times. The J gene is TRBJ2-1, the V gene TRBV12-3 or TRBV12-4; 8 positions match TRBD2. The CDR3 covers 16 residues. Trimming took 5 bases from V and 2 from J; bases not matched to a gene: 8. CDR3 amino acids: CASSPLSGGPYNEQFF. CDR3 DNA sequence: TGTGCCAGCAGTCCTTTATCGGGAGGGCCCTACAATGAGCAGTTCTTC.

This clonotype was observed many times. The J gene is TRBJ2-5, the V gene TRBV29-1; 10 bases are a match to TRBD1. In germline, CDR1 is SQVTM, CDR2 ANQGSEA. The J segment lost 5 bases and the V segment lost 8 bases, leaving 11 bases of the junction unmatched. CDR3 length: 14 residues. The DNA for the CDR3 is TGCAGCCTTGCCGGCGGGACAGGGGATGAGACCCAGTACTTC. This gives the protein CSLAGGTGDETQYF.

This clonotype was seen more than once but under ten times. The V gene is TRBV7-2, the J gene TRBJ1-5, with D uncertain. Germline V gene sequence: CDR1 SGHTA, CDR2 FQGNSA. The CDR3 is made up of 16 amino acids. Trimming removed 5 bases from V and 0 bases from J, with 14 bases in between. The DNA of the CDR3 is TGTGCCAGCAGCCGGACGGCCGGTTATAGCAATCAGCCCCAGCATTTT. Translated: CASSRTAGYSNQPQHF.

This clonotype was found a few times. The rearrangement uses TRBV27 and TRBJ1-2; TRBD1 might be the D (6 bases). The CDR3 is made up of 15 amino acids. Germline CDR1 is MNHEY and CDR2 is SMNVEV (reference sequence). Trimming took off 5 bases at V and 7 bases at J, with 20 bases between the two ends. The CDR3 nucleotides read TGTGCCAGCAGTATTCTACCGGAACAGGGTCGTGGCTACACCTTC. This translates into CASSILPEQGRGYTF.